Listed below are T cell receptor beta chains from one sample, sequenced in a study of shared clonotypes between healthy human individuals. Assay: immunoSEQ multiplex PCR; the TCRdb copy retains only in-frame clones and omits some. The repertoire holds over 2 million clones, about 94% seen once, with 0.9% to 1.3% in the top ten. Sequenced input: naive CD8+ T cells sorted from blood. Receptors were obtained from a man younger than 35 in good health. The CDR3 runs from the conserved cysteine through the conserved F or W. D genes are given only for firm matches. Clone size is stated in some rows and not others, as once, few, many or a class when expanded.

TRBD2	TRBJ2-5	-	TRBV9	TGTGCCAGCAGCGTAGAGGTAGCGGGGAGCGGGGAGACCCAGTACTTC	CASSVEVAGSGETQYF
-	TRBJ2-7	-	TRBV30	TGTGCCTGGAGTGAAGCCGGCAACGAGCAGTACTTC	CAWSEAGNEQYF
TRBD2	TRBJ2-7	-	TRBV9	TGTGCCAGCAGCCAGGGAGGGAGTCCAACCTACGAGCAGTACTTC	CASSQGGSPTYEQYF
-	TRBJ1-1	-	TRBV19	TGTGCCAGTAGTATAGAGGTGGGGCTCGCCTTGAACACTGAAGCTTTCTTT	CASSIEVGLALNTEAFF
-	TRBJ1-3	-	TRBV21-1	TGTGCCAGCAGCAAATGGGGGGCGACAACCTCTGGAAACACCATATATTTT	CASSKWGATTSGNTIYF
-	TRBJ1-1	-	TRBV18	TGTGCCAGCTCACCGTCCGGGAACACTGAAGCTTTCTTT	CASSPSGNTEAFF
-	TRBJ2-7	-	TRBV5-1	TGCGCCAGCAGCGCCGTCCTAAACTCCTACGAGCAGTACTTC	CASSAVLNSYEQYF
TRBD2	TRBJ2-1	-	TRBV5-4	TGTGCCAGCAGCTACGGGACTAGCGGGAACCCTTCCTACAATGAGCAGTTCTTC	CASSYGTSGNPSYNEQFF
-	TRBJ1-1	-	TRBV6-5	TGTGCCAGTTCCAGGGAAGGCACTGAAGCTTTCTTT	CASSREGTEAFF
TRBD1	TRBJ1-1	-	TRBV25-1	TGTGCCAGCAAACAGGGGACTACCACTGAAGCTTTCTTT	CASKQGTTTEAFF
-	TRBJ1-2	once	TRBV5-6	TGTGCCAGCAGCTTGTCGTCAGGGGTTAGCTATGGCTACACCTTC	CASSLSSGVSYGYTF
-	TRBJ2-3	-	TRBV21-1	TGTGCCAGCAGCAAAACACCCGGGGGTTTCACAGATACGCAGTATTTT	CASSKTPGGFTDTQYF
-	TRBJ2-3	-	TRBV5-8	TGTGCCAGCAGCTTAGGGGGTACAGATACGCAGTATTTT	CASSLGGTDTQYF
TRBD2	TRBJ2-3	-	TRBV5-1	TGCGCCAGCAGCTTGGGACTAGCGGGATCAGATACGCAGTATTTT	CASSLGLAGSDTQYF
-	TRBJ2-1	-	TRBV20-1	TGCAGTGCTAATAACAATGAGCAGTTCTTC	CSANNNEQFF
-	TRBJ1-2	-	TRBV2	TGTGCCAGCAGCCCCTCCGGAGCACTTAATGGCTACACCTTC	CASSPSGALNGYTF
-	TRBJ1-5	-	TRBV4-1	TGCGCCAGCAGCCAAGTTTCAGGGTATAGCAATCAGCCCCAGCATTTT	CASSQVSGYSNQPQHF
TRBD2	TRBJ2-3	-	TRBV27	TGTGCCAGCAGTATTAGCGGGAGAGGTGGTGGGACAGATACGCAGTATTTT	CASSISGRGGGTDTQYF
TRBD2	TRBJ2-1	-	TRBV27	TGTGCCAGCAGTTTAGGGCGGGGGACCTACAATGAGCAGTTCTTC	CASSLGRGTYNEQFF
-	TRBJ2-1	-	TRBV5-4	TGTGCCAGCAGCTTGAGTGCAAGTATCGATGAGCAGTTCTTC	CASSLSASIDEQFF
-	TRBJ2-5	-	TRBV6-5	TGTGCCAGCAGTTACCCCGGAGAGACCCAGTACTTC	CASSYPGETQYF
TRBD1	TRBJ2-7	-	TRBV27	TGTGCCAGCAGGAGGACAGGGGGCTCGTACGAGCAGTACTTC	CASRRTGGSYEQYF
-	TRBJ2-7	-	TRBV6-1	TGTGCCAGCAGTGAACTCTTTGGCGGGGCCCCCTACGAGCAGTACTTC	CASSELFGGAPYEQYF
TRBD1	TRBJ1-1	-	TRBV19	TGTGCCAGTAGTACCGGACAGGGGAACACTGAAGCTTTCTTT	CASSTGQGNTEAFF
-	TRBJ2-7	-	TRBV7-9	TGTGCCAGCAGCTTAGCTCAAAAACCCTACGAGCAGTACTTC	CASSLAQKPYEQYF
-	TRBJ2-5	-	TRBV6-1	TGTGCCAGCAGTGAAGATAGGACACGGCCCTACCAAGAGACCCAGTACTTC	CASSEDRTRPYQETQYF
-	TRBJ2-7	-	TRBV7-9	TGTGCCAGCAGCTGGTCACAGACGTACGAGCAGTACTTC	CASSWSQTYEQYF
-	TRBJ1-1	-	TRBV10-2	TGCGCCAGCAGTGAGTCGGAGAACACTGAAGCTTTCTTT	CASSESENTEAFF
TRBD1	TRBJ2-7	-	TRBV6-5	TGTGCCACTTCGGACAGGATCGCCTACGAGCAGTACTTC	CATSDRIAYEQYF
-	TRBJ2-1	-	TRBV5-6	TGTGCCAGCAGCCGACAGGTATACAATGAGCAGTTCTTC	CASSRQVYNEQFF
TRBD1	TRBJ2-5	-	TRBV5-8	TGTGCCAGCACCTTCTCTGACAGGGAAGAAGAGACCCAGTACTTC	CASTFSDREEETQYF
TRBD1	TRBJ2-7	-	TRBV18	TGTGCCAGCTCAAGGGACAGTTACGAGCAGTACTTC	CASSRDSYEQYF
TRBD2	TRBJ2-7	-	TRBV4-1	TGCGCCAGCAGCCAAGAGAATGTTCGTTCAGCGGGGAACTCCTACGAGCAGTACTTC	CASSQENVRSAGNSYEQYF
-	TRBJ2-7	-	TRBV27	TGTGCCAGCAGTTTGGACAGCTACGAGCAGTACTTC	CASSLDSYEQYF
-	TRBJ2-3	-	TRBV27	TGTGCCAGCACCTCCCGGGTGGGCACAGATACGCAGTATTTT	CASTSRVGTDTQYF
-	TRBJ1-5	-	TRBV19	TGTGCCAGTAGTCTGTTCTGGGGGAATCAGCCCCAGCATTTT	CASSLFWGNQPQHF
TRBD1	TRBJ1-1	once	TRBV19	TGTGCCAGTAGTGCCCAGACAGGGAGGGCTGAAGCTTTCTTT	CASSAQTGRAEAFF
TRBD1	TRBJ2-1	-	TRBV6-5	TGTGCCAGCAGTTACGGACAGGGCAATGAGCAGTTCTTC	CASSYGQGNEQFF
-	TRBJ1-4	-	TRBV10-3	TGTGCCATACGGACCCCTTCCGAAAAACTGTTTTTT	CAIRTPSEKLFF
-	TRBJ2-2	-	TRBV9	TGTGCCAGCAGCGTAAAGGAACAGGGTCCGTCCGGGGAGCTGTTTTTT	CASSVKEQGPSGELFF
-	TRBJ2-7	-	TRBV7-9	TGTGCCAGCAGCTACGGGATCAACTTCGGGTACGAGCAGTACTTC	CASSYGINFGYEQYF
TRBD1	TRBJ2-7	-	TRBV4-1	TGCGCCAGCAGCCTGGGACAGGGTTACGAGCAGTACTTC	CASSLGQGYEQYF
TRBD1	TRBJ2-3	-	TRBV5-4	TGTGCCAGCAGCCCTTGGACAGGGGAAGATACGCAGTATTTT	CASSPWTGEDTQYF
-	TRBJ2-7	once	TRBV7-9	TGTGCCAGCAGCTTAGTTAACGAGCAGTACTTC	CASSLVNEQYF